The entry below gives a single T cell receptor (beta chain) sequence along with its context. The data are from a study of shared clonotypes between healthy human individuals. Method: immunoSEQ multiplex PCR; TCRdb's copy keeps in-frame clones and lacks some. This sample yields approximately 1.4 million clones, of which 98% are seen a single time; approximately 0.45% belongs to the top ten. Trimming took off 2 bases at V and 6 bases at J, with 10 bases between the two ends. The CDR3 has 13 residues. CDR1 and CDR2 from the germline V gene are SEHNR and FQNEAQ (reference sequence). The origin of this receptor is a man younger than 40 in good health. V is TRBV7-9 and J is TRBJ1-1; D is ambiguous. The sequenced material came from naive CD4+ T cells sorted from blood. Subset noted: CD45RA+ positively selected. Here the CDR3 reads CASSLTGGAEAFF. Written as DNA, the CDR3 is TGTGCCAGCAGCTTAACGGGAGGCGCTGAAGCTTTCTTT.